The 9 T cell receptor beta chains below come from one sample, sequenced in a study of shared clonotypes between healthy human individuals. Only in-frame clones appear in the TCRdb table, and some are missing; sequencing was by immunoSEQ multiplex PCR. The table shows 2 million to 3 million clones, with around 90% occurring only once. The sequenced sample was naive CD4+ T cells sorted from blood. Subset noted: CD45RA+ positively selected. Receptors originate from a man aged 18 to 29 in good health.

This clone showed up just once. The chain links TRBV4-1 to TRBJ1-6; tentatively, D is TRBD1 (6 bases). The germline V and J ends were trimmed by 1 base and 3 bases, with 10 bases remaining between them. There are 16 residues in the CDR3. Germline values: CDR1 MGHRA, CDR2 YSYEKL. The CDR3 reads CASSQGDTFYNSPLHF. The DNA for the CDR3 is TGCGCCAGCAGCCAAGGGGACACTTTCTATAATTCACCCCTCCACTTT.

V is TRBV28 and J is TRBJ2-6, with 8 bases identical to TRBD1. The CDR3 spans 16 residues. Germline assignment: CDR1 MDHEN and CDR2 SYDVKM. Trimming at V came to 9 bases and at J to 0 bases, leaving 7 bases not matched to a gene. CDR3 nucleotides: TGTGCCAGTGGGGGACAGGCGAGCTCTGGGGCCAACGTCCTGACTTTC. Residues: CASGGQASSGANVLTF.

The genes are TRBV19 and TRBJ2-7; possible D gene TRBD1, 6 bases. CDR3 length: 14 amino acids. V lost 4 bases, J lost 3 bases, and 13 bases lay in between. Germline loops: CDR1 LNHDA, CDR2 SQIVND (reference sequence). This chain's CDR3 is CASSNPGTYYEQYF. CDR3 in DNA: TGTGCCAGTAGTAATCCCGGGACATACTACGAGCAGTACTTC.

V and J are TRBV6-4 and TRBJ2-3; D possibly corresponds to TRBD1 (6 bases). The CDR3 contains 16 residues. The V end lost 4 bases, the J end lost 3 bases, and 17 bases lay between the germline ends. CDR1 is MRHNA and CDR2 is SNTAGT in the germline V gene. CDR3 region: CASSGPQGTGTDTQYF. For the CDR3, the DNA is TGTGCCAGCAGTGGACCACAGGGAACGGGTACAGATACGCAGTATTTT.

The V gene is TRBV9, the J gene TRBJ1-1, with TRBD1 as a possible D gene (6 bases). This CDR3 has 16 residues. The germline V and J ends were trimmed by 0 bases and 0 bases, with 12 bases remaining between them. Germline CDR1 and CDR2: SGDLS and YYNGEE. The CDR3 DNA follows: TGTGCCAGCAGCGTAGCGGGGGGCGGAATGAACACTGAAGCTTTCTTT. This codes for CASSVAGGGMNTEAFF. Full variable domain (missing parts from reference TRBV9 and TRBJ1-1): DSGVTQTPKHLITATGQRVTLRCSPRSGDLSVYWYQQSLDQGLQFLIQYYNGEERAKGNILERFSAQQFPDLHSELNLSSLELGDSALYFCASSVAGGGMNTEAFFGQGTRLTVV.

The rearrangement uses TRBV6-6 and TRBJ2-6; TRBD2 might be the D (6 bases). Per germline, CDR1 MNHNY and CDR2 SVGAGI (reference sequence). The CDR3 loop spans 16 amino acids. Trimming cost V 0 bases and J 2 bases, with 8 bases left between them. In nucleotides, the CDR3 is TGTGCCAGCAGTTACTCACCGGGGGCTGGGGCCAACGTCCTGACTTTC. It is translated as CASSYSPGAGANVLTF.

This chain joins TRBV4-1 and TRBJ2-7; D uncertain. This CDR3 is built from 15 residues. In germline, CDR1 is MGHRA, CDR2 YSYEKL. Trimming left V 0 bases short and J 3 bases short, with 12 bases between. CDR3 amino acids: CASSQDPQGFYEQYF. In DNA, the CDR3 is TGCGCCAGCAGCCAAGATCCGCAAGGGTTCTACGAGCAGTACTTC.

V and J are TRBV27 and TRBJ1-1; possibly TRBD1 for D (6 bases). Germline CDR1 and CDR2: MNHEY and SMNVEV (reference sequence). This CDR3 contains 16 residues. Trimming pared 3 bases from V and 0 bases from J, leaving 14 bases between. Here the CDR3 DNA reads TGTGCCAGCAGTTTGTCGCAGGGGAACATGAACACTGAAGCTTTCTTT. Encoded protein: CASSLSQGNMNTEAFF.

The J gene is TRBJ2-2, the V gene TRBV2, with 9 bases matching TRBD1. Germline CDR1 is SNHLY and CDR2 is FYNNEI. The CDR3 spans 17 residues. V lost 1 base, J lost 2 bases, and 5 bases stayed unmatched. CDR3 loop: CASSEGPTGGNTGELFF. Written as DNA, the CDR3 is TGTGCCAGCAGTGAAGGCCCGACAGGGGGAAACACCGGGGAGCTGTTTTTT.